These 17 T cell receptor beta chains came from one sample sequenced in a study of shared clonotypes between healthy human individuals. Sequencing used immunoSEQ multiplex PCR; TCRdb keeps in-frame clones, though not all of them. Of about 960,000 clones listed, roughly 72% are singletons. Sequencing was done on a sample of memory CD4+ T cells sorted from blood. The subset here: CD45RA-negative fraction. The origin of the receptors is a man aged 18 to 30 in good health.

The rearrangement links TRBV28 to TRBJ2-7; no reliable D call. The germline V gene has CDR1 MDHEN and CDR2 SYDVKM. Trimming removed 2 bases at V and 0 bases at J, with 11 bases between. The CDR3 spans 15 residues. For the CDR3, the DNA is TGTGCCAGCAGTTTAAAGGTTCTGTACTCCTACGAGCAGTACTTC. It specifies CASSLKVLYSYEQYF.

CDR3 DNA sequence: TGTGCCAGTAGTACTGGGACAGCTAGCAATCAGCCCCAGCATTTT. This sequence encodes CASSTGTASNQPQHF. This chain joins TRBV19 and TRBJ1-5, with 7 bases fitting TRBD1. Germline V CDR1 and CDR2: LNHDA, SQIVND (reference sequence). V was clipped by 4 bases and J by 0 bases; unmatched bases: 3. The CDR3 sequence is 15 residues long.

This chain uses TRBV28 with TRBJ2-7; D is tentatively TRBD1 or TRBD2 (6 bases each). The CDR3 totals 13 residues. CDR1 and CDR2 (germline): MDHEN, SYDVKM. V dropped 8 bases and J dropped 4 bases, with 15 bases sitting between them. The CDR3, as DNA: TGTGCCAGCGCCCGAGGGGGGAGGTACGAGCAGTACTTC. Translating gives CASARGGRYEQYF.

This clone was observed a handful of times. The chain carries TRBV29-1 and TRBJ1-2, with no clear D. The V end lost 3 bases, the J end lost 7 bases, and 9 bases lay between the germline ends. The CDR3 totals 11 residues. Germline lookup yields CDR1 SQVTM and CDR2 ANQGSEA. CDR3 sequence reads: CSVDSGIGYTF. The CDR3 nucleotides are TGCAGCGTTGATTCGGGGATTGGCTACACCTTC.

This chain connects TRBV19 to TRBJ1-1; possible D gene TRBD1, 5 bases. The CDR3 sequence is 14 residues long. The germline gives CDR1 LNHDA, CDR2 SQIVND (reference sequence). Trimming removed 3 bases from V and 6 bases from J, with 14 bases in between. The CDR3, as DNA: TGTGCCAGTAGTATTCGGGACCAAAAATCTGAAGCTTTCTTT. It is translated as CASSIRDQKSEAFF.

V and J are TRBV6-1 and TRBJ2-3; TRBD1 matches 9 bases. The CDR3 runs 14 residues. Germline CDR1 MNHNS, CDR2 SASEGT. V trimming: 8 bases; J trimming: 2 bases; junction bases outside the gene matches: 5. The CDR3 spells CASRTGDHTDTQYF. DNA of the CDR3: TGTGCCAGCCGGACAGGGGACCACACAGATACGCAGTATTTT.

CDR3 sequence reads: CASSLGVRGAEETQYF. As DNA, the CDR3 is TGTGCCAGCAGCTTGGGTGTGAGGGGGGCGGAAGAGACCCAGTACTTC. The chain joins TRBV5-6 to TRBJ2-5, with D perhaps given as TRBD1 or TRBD2 (6 bases each). V was cut by 0 bases and J by 3 bases, with 15 bases left in between. CDR3 length: 16 residues. Germline-derived CDR1 and CDR2 are SGHDT and YYEEEE.

This clone appeared many times. The V call is TRBV29-1, the J call TRBJ2-5; TRBD2 is a possible D gene (7 bases). This CDR3 has 14 amino acids. Germline lookup yields CDR1 SQVTM and CDR2 ANQGSEA. Trimming removed 2 bases at V and 4 bases at J, with 14 bases between. The CDR3 loop reads CSVESTRGAETQYF. For the CDR3, the DNA is TGCAGCGTTGAATCAACCCGGGGGGCAGAGACCCAGTACTTC.

The chain combines TRBV5-4 with TRBJ2-5; D unresolved. The CDR3 runs to 13 residues. Trimming left V 0 bases short and J 4 bases short, with 7 bases between. CDR1 SGHNT and CDR2 YYREEE come from the germline V gene (reference sequence). This CDR3 is CASSLGVLETQYF. The DNA for the CDR3 is TGTGCCAGCAGCTTGGGGGTGTTAGAGACCCAGTACTTC.

This chain connects TRBV19 to TRBJ2-7; D gene ambiguous. Trimming removed 5 bases from V and 7 bases from J, with 15 bases in between. The CDR3 is 13 amino acids. Germline assignment: CDR1 LNHDA and CDR2 SQIVND (reference sequence). The CDR3 loop reads CASSLDGRDEQYF. As DNA, the CDR3 is TGTGCCAGTAGTCTCGACGGCCGTGATGAGCAGTACTTC.

V and J are TRBV15 and TRBJ1-2, with D maybe TRBD1 (6 bases). V was clipped by 4 bases and J by 1 base, with 13 bases between them. CDR3 length equals 15 residues. The germline V gene has CDR1 LNHNV and CDR2 YYDKDF (reference sequence). CDR3 loop: CATSTRGLGNYGYTF. DNA for the CDR3: TGTGCCACCAGCACGCGGGGGCTGGGTAACTATGGCTACACCTTC.

The V call is TRBV28, the J call TRBJ2-7; possibly TRBD1 for D (5 bases). In germline, CDR1 is MDHEN, CDR2 SYDVKM. Trimming took off 11 bases at V and 6 bases at J, with 20 bases between the two ends. There are 13 residues in the CDR3. Here the CDR3 reads CALRAGTTAEQYF. CDR3 coding DNA: TGTGCCCTCAGGGCAGGTACGACCGCCGAGCAGTACTTC.

The chain recombines TRBV11-2 with TRBJ2-3, with 12 bases lining up with TRBD2. Trimming removed 4 bases from V and 4 bases from J; junction bases left unmatched: 6. Germline V gives CDR1 SGHAT, CDR2 FQNNGV. There are 16 residues in the CDR3. The CDR3 region has the DNA TGTGCCAGCAGCTCCCTAGCGGGAGGGTCCCCAGATACGCAGTATTTT. Translated, it gives CASSSLAGGSPDTQYF.

This clone was recorded only once. This may stem from a read error, because a much larger clone lies one nucleotide away. The chain uses TRBV6-1 and TRBJ1-2; maybe TRBD1 (5 bases). The CDR3 loop spans 12 amino acids. V gave up 3 bases and J gave up 5 bases, with 7 bases separating them. In germline, CDR1 is MNHNS, CDR2 SASEGT. The CDR3 DNA reads TGTGCCAGCAGTGACAGGGAGTATGGCTACACCTTC. Protein sequence: CASSDREYGYTF.

The rearrangement links TRBV30 to TRBJ1-3; D uncertain. Germline V gene data show CDR1 as GTSNPN and CDR2 as SVGIG (reference sequence). CDR3 length equals 16 residues. V was trimmed by 2 bases and J by 0 bases, leaving 14 bases between them. The CDR3 region has the DNA TGTGCCTGGAGTCCGGGCGCCCTGGGCTCTGGAAACACCATATATTTT. Its protein product is CAWSPGALGSGNTIYF.

To note about this clone: An end of the junction does not agree with germline; a read error may underlie this. The V gene is TRBV27, the J gene TRBJ2-2; tentatively, D is TRBD2 (5 bases). The CDR3 consists of 13 residues. Germline CDR1 reads MNHEY; CDR2 reads SMNVEV (reference sequence). The CDR3, as DNA: TGTACCAGCAGCCTAGCTGAACGCCGGGAGCTGTTTTTT. This gives the protein CTSSLAERRELFF.

The CDR3 DNA reads as TGCGCCAGCAGCTACGTCCCGGGACAGGGGTCTGAAGCTTTCTTT. Translating it yields CASSYVPGQGSEAFF. This rearrangement joins TRBV5-1 to TRBJ1-1; 10 bases match TRBD1. CDR1 is SGHRS, CDR2 YFSETQ, per germline. The CDR3 has 15 residues. After removal of 3 bases from V and 6 bases from J, the junction contained 8 bases not matched to a gene.